This T cell receptor beta chain derives from a study of CD8 T cells in ankylosing spondylitis (TCRdb year 2017). For context, the study as a whole: The study profiled T cell receptor beta repertoires in healthy donors and ankylosing spondylitis patients to find disease-linked TCR variants. The whole study cohort included over a hundred healthy donors and around 25 ankylosing spondylitis patients. Peripheral blood samples were taken, and synovial fluid was additionally collected from ankylosing spondylitis patients.

Details on this clonotype: Its target antigen remains unknown. No much larger clonotype is one base removed from it; base qualities were not supplied.

TCRdb records Illumina HiSeq 2500 as the sequencer. Quantitative 5'-RACE with molecular barcodes was the method used to prepare the TCR beta libraries. The published analysis was carried out like this. Disease-linked TCR variants were identified with a new computational method built on a probabilistic model of VDJ rearrangement. TCRdb reworked the public reads: Q25 trimming with fastp, MiXCR clone assembly, productive beta chains retained. Rows matching on CDR3 protein sequence are summarized as one entry with the most common DNA and genes. These V and J calls derive from TCRdb rather than the authors' analysis. This sample comprises 130,000 to 150,000 distinct CDR3 sequences, more than 7% of them detected only once. The ten largest account for 7.3% of the sample. From its cysteine to its phenylalanine, the CDR3 spans 14 amino acids. Only the CDR3 DNA is retained, 42 bases long and in frame from the first base. Trimmed from V: 5 bases; trimmed from J: 7 bases; junction bases lacking a gene match: 8. Reading the germline V gene (reference sequence) gives CDR1 DFQATT and CDR2 SNEGSKA.

Findings and caveats that apply to the study as a whole: Some motif variants were previously reported in synovial fluid and blood of reactive arthritis patients, suggesting common disease-initiation mechanisms. The disease-linked clones were reported as significantly enriched in matched synovial fluid samples from ankylosing spondylitis patients. A TCR beta motif made up of under ten highly homologous amino acid variants appeared to be characteristic of blood from ankylosing spondylitis patients. The disease-linked clones had a CD8+ phenotype and were found at relatively low frequencies in peripheral blood.

Synovial fluid samples were paired with blood samples taken from the same ankylosing spondylitis patients. The receptor's source is a male donor with ankylosing spondylitis. The chain is encoded by TRBV20-1 joined to TRBJ1-2; 12 central nucleotides agree with TRBD1. Sequenced: synovial fluid, either unsorted or a sorted T cell fraction (not recorded which). The DNA is as follows: TGCAGTGCTCGGCCGGGACAGGGGGCTGGTGGCTACACCTTC. It translates to CSARPGQGAGGYTF.